Presented here are 18 T cell receptor beta chains from one specimen sequenced in a study of early T cells in non-severe SARS-CoV-2 infection. MiXCR, run by TCRdb on the 5' RACE reads, gives a single entry per CDR3 protein. The data hold about 66,000 distinct CDR3 sequences, with about 13% observed a single time. The sample was whole blood. The receptors were gathered from an adult who was a healthcare worker with PCR-confirmed SARS-CoV-2 infection or an uninfected control (not recorded which).

This clonotype has a handful of counts. The rearrangement uses TRBV5-1 and TRBJ2-7; D gene unclear. CDR1 is SGHRS and CDR2 is YFSETQ in the germline V gene. Trimming cost V 1 base and J 5 bases, with 13 bases left between them. The length of the CDR3 is 14 residues. CDR3 amino acids: CASSLTGRKDEQYF. The CDR3 DNA reads as TGCGCCAGCAGCTTGACGGGCCGAAAGGACGAGCAGTACTTC.

This clonotype was seen many times. CDR3 region: CASSYPGTSGSKDEQFF. CDR3 nucleotide sequence: TGTGCCAGCAGCTACCCCGGGACTAGCGGGAGTAAGGATGAGCAGTTCTTC. The rearrangement uses TRBV7-8 and TRBJ2-1; 14 nucleotides match TRBD2. This CDR3 has 17 residues. Germline CDR1 reads SGHVS; CDR2 reads FQNEAQ. J was trimmed by 8 bases and V by 4 bases; bases with no gene match: 10.

This clonotype was picked up many times. The V gene is TRBV12-3 or TRBV12-4, the J gene TRBJ1-1; D perhaps matches TRBD1 (5 bases). The germline V and J ends were trimmed by 1 base and 5 bases, with 14 bases remaining between them. This CDR3 region has 15 residues. CDR3 amino acids: CASSLVAGRRTEAFF. As DNA, the CDR3 is TGTGCCAGCAGTTTAGTGGCGGGGCGCCGGACTGAAGCTTTCTTT.

A few counts support this clonotype. The V and J genes are TRBV18 and TRBJ2-1; D is unclear. CDR1 and CDR2 (germline): KGHSH, LQKENI. V was pared by 2 bases and J by 5 bases, with 10 bases between. CDR3 size: 14 residues. The CDR3 DNA follows: TGTGCCAGCTCACCAGTAATAACCAACAATGAGCAGTTCTTC. Translation gives CASSPVITNNEQFF.

V is TRBV20-1 and J is TRBJ2-1; 7 bases are a match to TRBD2. V lost 3 bases and J lost 4; bases outside the gene matches: 9. The CDR3 loop spans 15 amino acids. The germline V gene has CDR1 DFQATT and CDR2 SNEGSKA (reference sequence). The CDR3 region is CSAREIAGDYNEQFF. The CDR3 coding sequence is TGCAGTGCTAGGGAAATAGCGGGCGATTACAATGAGCAGTTCTTC.

This clonotype showed up many times. V and J are TRBV29-1 and TRBJ1-1; 10 nucleotides line up with TRBD1. Germline CDR1 reads SQVTM; CDR2 reads ANQGSEA. The CDR3 has 14 residues. With 8 bases clipped from V and 1 base from J, the junction kept 7 bases outside the gene matches. CDR3 sequence: CSTRQGAANTEAFF. Written as DNA, the CDR3 is TGCAGCACTCGACAGGGGGCCGCGAACACTGAAGCTTTCTTT.

The chain joins TRBV28 to TRBJ2-7; TRBD2 is a possible D gene (6 bases). The CDR3 has 16 amino acids. Trimming stripped 2 bases from V and 4 bases from J, with 18 bases between. Per the germline V gene, CDR1 is MDHEN and CDR2 is SYDVKM. The CDR3 region has the DNA TGTGCCAGCAGTTTAGGAGGGCTGAAACCATATTACGAGCAGTACTTC. This gives the protein CASSLGGLKPYYEQYF.

V gene TRBV11-2 combines with J gene TRBJ1-4; perhaps TRBD1 as D (6 bases). Germline loops: CDR1 SGHAT, CDR2 FQNNGV. The CDR3 is made up of 16 amino acids. V lost 4 bases and J 6 bases, leaving 18 bases between the germline ends. In nucleotides, the CDR3 is TGTGCCAGCAGCTATGTAACAGGGAGGTGGGATGAAAAACTGTTTTTT. It yields the protein CASSYVTGRWDEKLFF.

The gene calls are TRBV3-1 and TRBJ2-7; D remains ambiguous. The V gene's germline CDR1 is LGHDT and CDR2 YNNKEL (reference sequence). The CDR3 spans 12 residues. The V gene lost 0 bases and the J gene lost 9 bases, with 9 bases spanning the gap. The CDR3 region is CASSQEGVSQYF. The CDR3 coding sequence is TGTGCCAGCAGCCAAGAAGGAGTTTCGCAGTACTTC.

V usage is TRBV6-4 and J usage is TRBJ2-3, with 9 bases identical to TRBD1. The CDR3 runs to 15 residues. V shed 2 bases, J shed 3 bases, and the junction held 3 bases outside the gene matches. CDR1 is MRHNA and CDR2 is SNTAGT in the germline V gene. Here the CDR3 DNA reads TGTGCCAGCAGTGACGCCGGGACAGGGACAGATACGCAGTATTTT. Encoded protein: CASSDAGTGTDTQYF.

This clonotype was counted many times. The V gene is TRBV7-2, the J gene TRBJ2-7; 7 bases fit TRBD1. Germline V lookup: CDR1 SGHTA, CDR2 FQGNSA. CDR3 length: 14 amino acids. The trim removed 1 base at V and 3 bases at J, leaving 3 bases unmatched. The CDR3 loop is CASSLVQGSYEQYF. In nucleotides, the CDR3 is TGTGCCAGCAGCTTAGTACAGGGGAGCTACGAGCAGTACTTC.

The CDR3 DNA follows: TGTGCCAGCAGCCCGAGCTCGGGACAACCGTACGAGCAGTACTTC. Encoded protein: CASSPSSGQPYEQYF. The gene calls are TRBV7-2 and TRBJ2-7; the D gene is possibly TRBD1 (6 bases). Germline V gene sequence: CDR1 SGHTA, CDR2 FQGNSA. The V and J ends lost 5 bases and 4 bases respectively, with 18 bases between them. This CDR3 has 15 residues.

This clonotype has only a few counts. CDR3 DNA: TGTGCCAGCACACCCGGGACTAGGAGTTCCTACGAGCAGTACTTC. This translates into CASTPGTRSSYEQYF. This chain connects TRBV7-8 to TRBJ2-7; 8 nucleotides match TRBD2. Trimming removed 7 bases from V and 1 base from J; junction bases left unmatched: 9. Germline loops: CDR1 SGHVS, CDR2 FQNEAQ. CDR3 length equals 15 residues. Supplemented by reference TRBV7-8 and TRBJ2-7, the full variable domain reads GAGVSQSPRYKVAKRGQDVALRCDPISGHVSLFWYQQALGQGPEFLTYFQNEAQLDKSGLPSDRFFAERPEGSVSTLKIQRTQQEDSAVYLCASTPGTRSSYEQYFGPGTRLTVT.

This clonotype occurred a few times. This chain links TRBV29-1 with TRBJ1-2; no clear D. CDR3 length: 12 amino acids. Germline CDR1 is SQVTM and CDR2 is ANQGSEA. The V gene lost 7 bases and the J gene lost 1 base, with 10 bases spanning the gap. The CDR3 region is CSALENNYGYTF. The DNA for the CDR3 is TGCAGCGCTTTAGAGAATAACTATGGCTACACCTTC.

The rearrangement links TRBV9 to TRBJ2-3, with TRBD2 identical over 10 bases. This CDR3 contains 16 residues. Germline CDR1 SGDLS, CDR2 YYNGEE. The junction had 7 bases not matched to a gene; V was cut back by 4 bases and J by 2 bases. The CDR3: CASSTSTSGYTDTQYF. CDR3 nucleotide sequence: TGTGCCAGCAGCACCTCGACTAGCGGGTACACAGATACGCAGTATTTT.

This clonotype was seen at least ten times. The rearrangement links TRBV7-2 to TRBJ2-3; 7 bases agree with TRBD1. Germline V gene lookup returns CDR1 SGHTA and CDR2 FQGNSA. Trimming at V came to 2 bases and at J to 4 bases, leaving 6 bases not matched to a gene. This CDR3 is 15 amino acids long. CDR3 protein: CASSLLGGMADTQYF. The DNA of the CDR3 is TGTGCCAGCAGCTTATTAGGGGGCATGGCAGATACGCAGTATTTT.

The genes are TRBV11-2 and TRBJ2-7; a weak D match, TRBD1 (6 bases). Germline-derived CDR1 and CDR2 are SGHAT and FQNNGV. The CDR3 has 15 amino acids. Trimming pared 6 bases from V and 0 bases from J, leaving 15 bases between. CDR3 loop: CASSLGQHPSYEQYF. The CDR3 DNA is TGTGCCAGCAGTCTAGGACAGCACCCCTCCTACGAGCAGTACTTC.

This clonotype has ten or more counts. The V call is TRBV15, the J call TRBJ2-2; 8 bases fit TRBD1. The V segment lost 4 bases and the J segment 3 bases; nucleotides outside the gene matches: 4. This CDR3 has 15 amino acids. CDR1 and CDR2 from the germline V gene are LNHNV and YYDKDF (reference sequence). The CDR3 is CATSTTGDYTGELFF. CDR3 bases: TGTGCCACCAGCACGACAGGGGACTACACCGGGGAGCTGTTTTTT.